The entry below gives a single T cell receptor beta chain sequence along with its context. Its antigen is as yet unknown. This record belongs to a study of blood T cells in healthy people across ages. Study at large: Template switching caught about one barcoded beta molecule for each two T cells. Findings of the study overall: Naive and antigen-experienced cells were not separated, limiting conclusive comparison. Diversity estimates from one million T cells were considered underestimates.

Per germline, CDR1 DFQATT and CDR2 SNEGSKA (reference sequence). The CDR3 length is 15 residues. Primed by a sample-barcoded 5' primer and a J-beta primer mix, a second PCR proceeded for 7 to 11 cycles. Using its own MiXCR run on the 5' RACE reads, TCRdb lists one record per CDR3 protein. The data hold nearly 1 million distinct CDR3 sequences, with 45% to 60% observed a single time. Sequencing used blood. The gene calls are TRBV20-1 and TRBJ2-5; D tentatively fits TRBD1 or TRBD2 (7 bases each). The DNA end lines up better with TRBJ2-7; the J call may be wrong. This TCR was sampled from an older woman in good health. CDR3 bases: TGCAGTGCTAGTGGGGGGGTAACAGGGGCCCGCGAGCAGTACTTC. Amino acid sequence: CSASGGVTGAREQYF.